This passage covers 17 T cell receptor beta chains from one sample sequenced in a study of shared clonotypes between healthy human individuals. Profiling relied on immunoSEQ multiplex PCR, and the TCRdb table lists in-frame clones only, not all of them. The repertoire holds about 1 million clones, with approximately 76% as singletons. Input material: memory CD4+ T cells sorted from blood. The subset was: CD45RA-negative fraction. Every receptor here comes from a man between 18 and 29 years old in good health.

The rearrangement joins TRBV2 to TRBJ2-5; 12 positions agree with TRBD2. J was trimmed by 3 bases and V by 4 bases; bases with no gene match: 6. Germline V lookup: CDR1 SNHLY, CDR2 FYNNEI. The CDR3 sequence is 16 residues long. CDR3 residues: CASSVTSGGPEETQYF. The CDR3 DNA follows: TGTGCCAGCAGTGTTACTAGCGGGGGGCCAGAAGAGACCCAGTACTTC. Supplemented by reference TRBV2 and TRBJ2-5, the full variable domain reads EPEVTQTPSHQVTQMGQEVILRCVPISNHLYFYWYRQILGQKVEFLVSFYNNEISEKSEIFDDQFSVERPDGSNFTLKIRSTKLEDSAMYFCASSVTSGGPEETQYFGPGTRLLVL.

This clone was counted a single time. The J gene is TRBJ1-2, the V gene TRBV19, with TRBD1 identical over 9 bases. The junction had 16 bases not matched to a gene; V was cut back by 9 bases and J by 2 bases. CDR1 and CDR2 (germline): LNHDA, SQIVND (reference sequence). The CDR3 is 17 amino acids. CDR3 DNA: TGTGCCAGCGCAGGACAGGGGACGTCTTTTTCCAACTATGGCTACACCTTC. Amino acids: CASAGQGTSFSNYGYTF.

The sample holds a few counts of this clone. The V call is TRBV28, the J call TRBJ1-4; a weak D match, TRBD1 (6 bases). Germline-derived CDR1 and CDR2 are MDHEN and SYDVKM. The V and J ends lost 2 bases and 4 bases respectively, with 17 bases between them. The CDR3 runs to 17 residues. CDR3 residues: CASSLAGVIGGNEKLFF. CDR3 nucleotide sequence: TGTGCCAGCAGTTTAGCAGGGGTGATAGGGGGTAATGAAAAACTGTTTTTT.

CDR3 in amino acids: CASSYRTGGTEAFF. In nucleotides, the CDR3 is TGTGCCAGCAGCTACCGGACAGGCGGCACTGAAGCTTTCTTT. This sequence joins TRBV5-5 and TRBJ1-1; TRBD1 matches at 7 bases. Per germline, CDR1 SGHKS and CDR2 YYEKEE (reference sequence). The V and J ends lost 3 bases and 4 bases, in that order; junction bases with no gene match: 6. CDR3 length: 14 residues. The full variable domain, its missing parts supplied by reference TRBV5-5 and TRBJ1-1, is DAGVTQSPTHLIKTRGQQVTLRCSPISGHKSVSWYQQVLGQGPQFIFQYYEKEERGRGNFPDRFSARQFPNYSSELNVNALLLGDSALYLCASSYRTGGTEAFFGQGTRLTVV.

The J gene is TRBJ1-2, the V gene TRBV15; D call uncertain. CDR3 length: 12 residues. Trimming pared 8 bases from V and 0 bases from J, leaving 7 bases between. CDR1 is LNHNV, CDR2 YYDKDF, per germline (reference sequence). The CDR3 sequence: CATGWANYGYTF. The CDR3 DNA sequence: TGTGCCACCGGGTGGGCTAACTATGGCTACACCTTC.

This rearrangement joins TRBV5-4 to TRBJ2-1; 9 bases map to TRBD1. This CDR3 region has 13 residues. Unmatched junction bases numbered 1, after V lost 1 base and J lost 8 bases. The germline V gene encodes CDR1 SGHNT and CDR2 YYREEE (reference sequence). The chain's CDR3 is CASSLTGGDEQFF. The CDR3 coding sequence is TGTGCCAGCAGCTTGACAGGGGGCGATGAGCAGTTCTTC.

CDR3 nucleotides: TGTGCCAGCAGTTTATCACCCCCTCCCGGGGAGCTGTTTTTT. This encodes CASSLSPPPGELFF. V gene TRBV27 combines with J gene TRBJ2-2; D is undetermined. The CDR3 loop spans 14 amino acids. Germline lookup yields CDR1 MNHEY and CDR2 SMNVEV (reference sequence). V was pared by 0 bases and J by 6 bases, with 8 bases between.

The chain carries TRBV18 and TRBJ1-1; D is unresolved. CDR1 is KGHSH, CDR2 LQKENI, per germline. The CDR3 extends over 14 amino acids. V lost 3 bases to trimming and J lost 0 bases, with 8 bases between them. The CDR3 DNA follows: TGTGCCAGCTCACCTAACGGAATGAACACTGAAGCTTTCTTT. It translates to CASSPNGMNTEAFF. The full variable domain, in which reference TRBV18 and TRBJ1-1 provide the parts outside the CDR3, is NAGVMQNPRHLVRRRGQEARLRCSPMKGHSHVYWYRQLPEEGLKFMVYLQKENIIDESGMPKERFSAEFPKEGPSILRIQQVVRGDSAAYFCASSPNGMNTEAFFGQGTRLTVV.

This chain uses TRBV6-4 with TRBJ2-7; TRBD1 is a possible D gene (5 bases). Trimming took 7 bases from V and 5 from J, leaving 18 bases between them. CDR1 MRHNA and CDR2 SNTAGT come from the germline V gene. This CDR3 spans 14 amino acids. The CDR3 nucleotides read TGTGCCAGCACCCTTACAGGAGCTAGGCACGAGCAGTACTTC. It is translated as CASTLTGARHEQYF.

The chain links TRBV12-5 to TRBJ2-1; 8 positions agree with TRBD2. The CDR3 is made up of 14 amino acids. The trim removed 7 bases at V and 6 bases at J, leaving 8 bases unmatched. Germline V gene data show CDR1 as LGHNT and CDR2 as FRNRAP. The CDR3 is CASASKLAANEQFF. CDR3 coding DNA: TGTGCTAGTGCTTCTAAACTAGCGGCCAATGAGCAGTTCTTC.

This chain uses TRBV7-8 with TRBJ1-3; D gene unclear. This CDR3 is 15 amino acids long. Germline V CDR1 and CDR2: SGHVS, FQNEAQ. Trimming pared 1 base from V and 4 bases from J, leaving 11 bases between. This chain's CDR3 is CASSLGSGRGNTIYF. Written as DNA, the CDR3 is TGTGCCAGCAGCTTAGGTTCGGGGAGGGGAAACACCATATATTTT.

The chain links TRBV5-1 to TRBJ2-5; 8 bases are shared with TRBD2. The CDR3 spans 14 residues. Trimming cost V 3 bases and J 2 bases; bases outside gene matches: 3. From germline, CDR1 is SGHRS and CDR2 YFSETQ. Here the CDR3 DNA reads TGCGCCAGCAGCTATAGCGGGATTCAAGAGACCCAGTACTTC. This codes for CASSYSGIQETQYF.

The V call is TRBV27, the J call TRBJ2-7, with D perhaps matching TRBD1 (6 bases). Germline-derived CDR1 and CDR2 are MNHEY and SMNVEV (reference sequence). The germline V and J ends were trimmed by 6 bases and 3 bases, with 18 bases remaining between them. The CDR3 is 15 residues long. CDR3 nucleotides: TGTGCCAGCAGCACGGGACACCCACTTAGCTACGAGCAGTACTTC. It yields the protein CASSTGHPLSYEQYF.

The chain carries TRBV14 and TRBJ1-2, with TRBD1 identical over 7 bases. The CDR3 is 15 residues long. CDR1 is SGHDN, CDR2 FVKESK, per germline. J lost 8 bases, V lost 1 base, and 10 bases had no gene match. CDR3 residues: CASSQADRATLGYTF. CDR3 DNA: TGTGCCAGCAGCCAAGCCGACAGGGCAACCCTCGGCTACACCTTC.

The rearrangement joins TRBV30 to TRBJ1-2; D is uncertain. The CDR3 is made up of 16 amino acids. V was clipped by 5 bases and J by 3 bases, with 22 bases between them. CDR1 and CDR2 from the germline V gene are GTSNPN and SVGIG (reference sequence). CDR3 loop: CAWDTRASAGYYGYTF. The CDR3, as DNA: TGTGCCTGGGACACGCGGGCATCCGCAGGTTACTATGGCTACACCTTC.

The chain is built from TRBV30 and TRBJ1-2; a possible D gene is TRBD1 (6 bases). Germline V gene data show CDR1 as GTSNPN and CDR2 as SVGIG (reference sequence). CDR3 size: 13 residues. V lost 2 bases and J 4 bases, leaving 11 bases between the germline ends. The CDR3 DNA is TGTGCCTGGAGTCCGGGGGGCGCCTATGGCTACACCTTC. The encoded protein is CAWSPGGAYGYTF. The complete variable domain, with remaining parts taken from reference TRBV30 and TRBJ1-2, reads SQTIHQWPATLVQPVGSPLSLECTVEGTSNPNLYWYRQAAGRGLQLLFYSVGIGQISSEVPQNLSASRPQDRQFILSSKKLLLSDSGFYLCAWSPGGAYGYTFGSGTRLTVV.

Worth noting for this clone: Other DNA sequences from this sample encode an identical CDR3 as well. In DNA, the CDR3 is TGCGCCAGCAGCCACCTCACCGGGACTAGCGGGAGAACGAACACCGGGGAGCTGTTTTTT. Encoded protein: CASSHLTGTSGRTNTGELFF. The chain uses TRBV4-1 and TRBJ2-2; 14 bases are shared with TRBD2. The CDR3 totals 20 residues. The germline gives CDR1 MGHRA, CDR2 YSYEKL. V trimming: 3 bases; J trimming: 0 bases; junction bases outside the gene matches: 9.